This T cell receptor delta chain comes out of a study of gamma-delta chains in newborns, infants, children. Study-level background: Microbial exposure reportedly drives polyclonal innate γδ T cell expansion after birth.

TCRdb re-called the reads using CATT. The data hold about 3,800 delta-chain clones, with under 2.5% observed a single time. This clone was observed a handful of times. A junction boundary mismatches the germline segment, possibly from a read error. The germline CDR1 and CDR2 sequences are GEAIGNYY and EKD. The CDR3 contains 18 residues. Sequenced input: blood. The gene calls are TRDV2 and TRDJ3, with TRDD3 matching 12 bases. This TCR derives from a child who was a newborn, infant or young child, either healthy, febrile or measles-vaccinated (not recorded which). The CDR3 protein is CACDAGGYASWDTRQMFF. CDR3 in DNA: TGTGCCTGTGACGCTGGGGGATACGCTTCCTGGGACACCCGGCAGATGTTTTTC.